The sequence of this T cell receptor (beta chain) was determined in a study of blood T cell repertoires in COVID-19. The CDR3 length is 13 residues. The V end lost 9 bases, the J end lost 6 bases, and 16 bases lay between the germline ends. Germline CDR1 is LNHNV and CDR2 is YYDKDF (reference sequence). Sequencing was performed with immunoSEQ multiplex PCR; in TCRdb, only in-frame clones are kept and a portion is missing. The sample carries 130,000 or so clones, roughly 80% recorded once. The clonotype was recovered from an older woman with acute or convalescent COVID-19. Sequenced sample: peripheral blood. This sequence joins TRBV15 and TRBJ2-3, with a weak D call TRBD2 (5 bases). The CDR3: CATSTEWRDTQYF. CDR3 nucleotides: TGTGCCACTAGTACAGAGTGGAGGGATACGCAGTATTTT. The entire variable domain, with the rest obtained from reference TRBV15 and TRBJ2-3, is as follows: DAMVIQNPRYQVTQFGKPVTLSCSQTLNHNVMYWYQQKSSQAPKLLFHYYDKDFNNEADTPDNFQSRRPNTSFCFLDIRSPGLGDTAMYLCATSTEWRDTQYFGPGTRLTVL.